This T cell receptor (beta chain) originates from a study of tumor-infiltrating lymphocytes in localized non-small cell lung cancer. Study as a whole: Several tumor histologies, both smoking statuses, and some post-neoadjuvant chemotherapy samples were included. Study-level results: Available tissue quantity limited TCR sequencing to a patient subset. Higher tumor T cell infiltration than in uninvolved lung was supported by TCRbeta sequencing.

The data were produced by immunoSEQ multiplex PCR, yet TCRdb's version contains in-frame clones alone and is incomplete. The profile shows around 13,000 clones, around two thirds of them singletons. V was pared by 6 bases and J by 13 bases, with 9 bases of the junction left unmatched. Germline V gives CDR1 SNHLY, CDR2 FYNNEI. The CDR3 sequence is 12 residues long. A word on this clone: Its antigen remains unidentified.

The TCR sequence derives from a human donor with non-small cell lung cancer. What was sequenced was uninvolved lung tissue not adjacent to the tumor. The chain has TRBV2 and TRBJ1-5, with 7 bases matching TRBD1. The CDR3, as DNA: TGTGCCAGCAGATCATCGGGACAGTTACAGCATTTT. This translates into CASRSSGQLQHF. The full variable domain, in which reference TRBV2 and TRBJ1-5 provide the parts outside the CDR3, is EPEVTQTPSHQVTQMGQEVILRCVPISNHLYFYWYRQILGQKVEFLVSFYNNEISEKSEIFDDQFSVERPDGSNFTLKIRSTKLEDSAMYFCASRSSGQLQHFGDGTRLSIL.